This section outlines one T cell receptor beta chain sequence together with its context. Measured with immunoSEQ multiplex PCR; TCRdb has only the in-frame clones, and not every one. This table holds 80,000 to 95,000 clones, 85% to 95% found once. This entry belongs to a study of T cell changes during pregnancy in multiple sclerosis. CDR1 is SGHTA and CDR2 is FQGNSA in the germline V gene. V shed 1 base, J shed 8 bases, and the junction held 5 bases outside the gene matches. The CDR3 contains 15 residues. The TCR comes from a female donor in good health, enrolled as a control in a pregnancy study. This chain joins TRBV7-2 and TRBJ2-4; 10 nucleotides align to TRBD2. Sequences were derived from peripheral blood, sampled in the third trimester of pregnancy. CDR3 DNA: TGTGCCAGCAGCTTAGTAGCGGGAGGATGGGACATTCAGTACTTC. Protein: CASSLVAGGWDIQYF.